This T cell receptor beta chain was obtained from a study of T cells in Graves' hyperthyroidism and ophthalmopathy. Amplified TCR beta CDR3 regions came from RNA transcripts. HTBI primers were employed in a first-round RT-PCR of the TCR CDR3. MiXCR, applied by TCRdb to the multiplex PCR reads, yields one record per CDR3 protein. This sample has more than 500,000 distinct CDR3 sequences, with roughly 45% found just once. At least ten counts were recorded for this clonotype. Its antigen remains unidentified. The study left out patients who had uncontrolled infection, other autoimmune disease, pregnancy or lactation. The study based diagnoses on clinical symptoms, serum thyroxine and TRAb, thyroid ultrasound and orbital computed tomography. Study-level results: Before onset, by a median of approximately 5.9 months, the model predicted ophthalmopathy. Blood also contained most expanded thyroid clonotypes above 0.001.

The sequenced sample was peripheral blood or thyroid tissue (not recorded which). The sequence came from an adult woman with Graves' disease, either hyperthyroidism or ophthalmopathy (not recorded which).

Here the CDR3 DNA reads TGCAGTGCAAAGTCAGTTGGGACAGGGTGGGAGCAGTACTTC. Its protein is CSAKSVGTGWEQYF. This chain connects TRBV20-1 to TRBJ2-7; TRBD1 agrees at 9 bases. CDR1 and CDR2 from the germline V gene are DFQATT and SNEGSKA (reference sequence). V shed 6 bases, J shed 7 bases, and the junction held 13 bases outside the gene matches. The CDR3 contains 14 residues.